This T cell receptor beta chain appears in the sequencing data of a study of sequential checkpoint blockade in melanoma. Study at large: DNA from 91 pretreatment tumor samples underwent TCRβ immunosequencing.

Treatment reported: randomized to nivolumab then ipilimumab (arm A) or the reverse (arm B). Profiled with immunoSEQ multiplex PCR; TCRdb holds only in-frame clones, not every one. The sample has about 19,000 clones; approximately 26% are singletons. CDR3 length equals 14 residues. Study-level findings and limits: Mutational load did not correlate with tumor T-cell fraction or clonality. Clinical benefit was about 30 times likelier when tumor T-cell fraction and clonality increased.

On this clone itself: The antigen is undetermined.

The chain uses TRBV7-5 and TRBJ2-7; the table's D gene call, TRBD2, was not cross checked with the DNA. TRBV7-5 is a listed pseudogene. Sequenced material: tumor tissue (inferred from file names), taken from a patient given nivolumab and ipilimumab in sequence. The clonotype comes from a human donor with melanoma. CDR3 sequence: CASSPWSWTGEQYF. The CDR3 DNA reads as TGTGCCAGCAGCCCGTGGTCCTGGACGGGGGAGCAGTACTTC.